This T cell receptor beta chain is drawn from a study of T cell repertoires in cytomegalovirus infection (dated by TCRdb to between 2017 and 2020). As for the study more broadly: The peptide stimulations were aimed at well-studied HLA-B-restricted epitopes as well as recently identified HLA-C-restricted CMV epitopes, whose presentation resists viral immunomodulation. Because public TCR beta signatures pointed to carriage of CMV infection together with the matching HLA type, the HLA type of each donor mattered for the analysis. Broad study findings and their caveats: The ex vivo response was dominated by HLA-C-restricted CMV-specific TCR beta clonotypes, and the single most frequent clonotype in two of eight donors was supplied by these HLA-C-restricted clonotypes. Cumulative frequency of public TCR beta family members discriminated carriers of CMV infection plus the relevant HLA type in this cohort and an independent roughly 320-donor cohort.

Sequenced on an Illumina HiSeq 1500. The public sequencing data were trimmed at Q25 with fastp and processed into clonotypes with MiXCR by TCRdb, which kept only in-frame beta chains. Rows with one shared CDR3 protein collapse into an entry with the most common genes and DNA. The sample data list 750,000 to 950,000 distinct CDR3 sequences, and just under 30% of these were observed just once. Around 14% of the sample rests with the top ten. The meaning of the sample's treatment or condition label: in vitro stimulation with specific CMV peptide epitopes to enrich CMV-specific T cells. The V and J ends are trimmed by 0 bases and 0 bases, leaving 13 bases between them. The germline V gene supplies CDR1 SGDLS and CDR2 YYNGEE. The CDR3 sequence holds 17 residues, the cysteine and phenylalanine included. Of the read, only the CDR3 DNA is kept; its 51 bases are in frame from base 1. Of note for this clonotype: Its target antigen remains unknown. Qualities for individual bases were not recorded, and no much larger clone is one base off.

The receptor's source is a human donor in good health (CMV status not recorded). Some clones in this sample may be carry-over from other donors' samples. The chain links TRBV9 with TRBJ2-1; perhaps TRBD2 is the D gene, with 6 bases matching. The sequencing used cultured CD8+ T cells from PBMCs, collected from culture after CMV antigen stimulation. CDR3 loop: CASSVGSSESSYNEQFF. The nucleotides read TGTGCCAGCAGCGTAGGATCTAGCGAAAGCTCCTACAATGAGCAGTTCTTC. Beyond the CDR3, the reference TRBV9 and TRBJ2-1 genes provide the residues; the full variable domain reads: DSGVTQTPKHLITATGQRVTLRCSPRSGDLSVYWYQQSLDQGLQFLIQYYNGEERAKGNILERFSAQQFPDLHSELNLSSLELGDSALYFCASSVGSSESSYNEQFFGPGTRLTVL.